These 2 T cell receptor beta chains came from one sample sequenced in a study of T cell responses to AZD1222 COVID-19 vaccine (TCRdb year 2021). The library was prepared using the immunoSEQ multiplex PCR assay. This immuneACCESS table, as held by TCRdb, lists in-frame sequences with V and J called but not all clones. Of the missing ones, under half trace to an unresolved V gene in checked studies; the others have no known cause. For this sample there are 150,000 or so clones; 85% to 90% appear just once. The ten most abundant clones make up more than 4% of the sample. Per the publication, the time point label means: about 28 days (+/-7) after the second vaccine dose. Per the publication, the treatment or condition label means: meningococcal conjugate vaccine given as trial control. Specimen: peripheral blood, collected 28 days after the second dose of the MenACWY control vaccine. All receptors come from an adult who received the MenACWY meningococcal vaccine as a control.

V is TRBV9 and J is TRBJ2-1; D gene unclear. With 1 base removed from V and 3 bases from J, the gap between germline ends came to 5 bases. CDR3 length: 13 amino acids. CDR1 SGDLS and CDR2 YYNGEE come from the germline V gene. The CDR3 DNA reads as TGTGCCAGCAGCGTAACTTACTACAATGAGCAGTTCTTC. This gives the protein CASSVTYYNEQFF.

The chain has TRBV25-1 and TRBJ1-1; 7 nucleotides line up with TRBD1. Germline loops: CDR1 MGHDK, CDR2 SYGVNS. The CDR3 covers 16 residues. Trimming took 6 bases from V and 5 from J; bases not matched to a gene: 15. CDR3 coding DNA: TGTGCCAGCAGGCCCCCGACAGGGCGCCCGAGGACTGAAGCTTTCTTT. It yields the protein CASRPPTGRPRTEAFF.